Listed below are T cell receptor beta chains from one sample, sequenced in a study of cytomegalovirus exposure and HLA in healthy donors. The table came from immunoSEQ multiplex PCR; TCRdb's copy has only in-frame clones and leaves some out. The table has 100,000 to 130,000 clones, approximately 79% seen once. Specimen: PBMCs. The receptors shown here come from a woman between 40 and 50 years old in good health and CMV-seropositive. CDR3s include the opening cysteine and the closing phenylalanine or tryptophan. D genes are given only for firm matches. Expanded clones are given a class, and other clones once, few, many or no size at all.

.	few	TRBV7-9	TRBJ2-5	TGTGCCAGCAGCTTTAGCGACGCAAACCAAGAGACCCAGTACTTC	CASSFSDANQETQYF
TRBD1	few	TRBV27	TRBJ2-7	TGTGCCAGTTCAAATGACAGGGCCTACGAGCAGTACTTC	CASSNDRAYEQYF
TRBD1	.	TRBV5-1	TRBJ2-1	TGCGCCAGCAGCCGGACAGGGGGCCAATCAAACCGGCGATACAATGAGCAGTTCTTC	CASSRTGGQSNRRYNEQFF
TRBD1	once	TRBV27	TRBJ1-1	TGTGCCAGCAGTTCCGGGACAGTGACTTACACTGAAGCTTTCTTT	CASSSGTVTYTEAFF
.	.	TRBV29-1	TRBJ1-1	TGCAGCGTTGAAGTAGTAGACACTGAAGCTTTCTTT	CSVEVVDTEAFF
TRBD2	.	TRBV2	TRBJ2-1	TGTGCCAGCAGGGCCAGACTAGCGGGGGCCATATACAATGAGCAGTTCTTC	CASRARLAGAIYNEQFF
.	.	TRBV19	TRBJ2-7	TGTGCCAGTAGTATTGGCCCTGGGTCAAAGAGGGGGGACGGGGGGCCACCGCCGATATACGAGCAGTACTTC	CASSIGPGSKRGDGGPPPIYEQYF
.	.	TRBV18	TRBJ1-1	TGTGCCAGCTCACCTCCCCCCGGAGGGACTGAAGCTTTCTTT	CASSPPPGGTEAFF
.	few	TRBV4-1	TRBJ1-4	TGCGCCAGCAGCCAAGATGCGTCTCTCGGAGGTGAAAAACTGTTTTTT	CASSQDASLGGEKLFF
TRBD1	few	TRBV6-5	TRBJ1-4	TGTGCCAGCAGACGTACCGGGACAGGAAATGAAAAACTGTTTTTT	CASRRTGTGNEKLFF
.	few	TRBV7-9	TRBJ2-5	TGTGCCAGCTGCCGACTTCTGGGGGGAGCCCAAGAGACCCAGTACTTC	CASCRLLGGAQETQYF
TRBD1	once	TRBV18	TRBJ1-5	TGTGCCAGCTCACCGGACAGGGGCCCACCCAATCAGCCCCAGCATTTT	CASSPDRGPPNQPQHF
.	.	TRBV5-1	TRBJ2-3	TGCGCCAGCAGCTTGGGTACGACAGCGAAAGCTAGCACAGATACGCAGTATTTT	CASSLGTTAKASTDTQYF
TRBD1	.	TRBV30	TRBJ2-7	TGTGCCTGGAGCCCCGACAGGGGCAACGAGCAGTACTTC	CAWSPDRGNEQYF
TRBD1	.	TRBV6-1	TRBJ2-3	TGTGCCAGCAGAACAGGGGGCTCGGATACGCAGTATTTT	CASRTGGSDTQYF
.	.	TRBV29-1	TRBJ1-2	TGCAGCGTTGAAGTTGTGCAGGGTGGCTATGGCTACACCTTC	CSVEVVQGGYGYTF
TRBD1	.	TRBV7-9	TRBJ1-1	TGTGCCAGCAGCTTAGCAGGGGGCTCTGATGAAGCTTTCTTT	CASSLAGGSDEAFF
.	.	TRBV7-8	TRBJ1-1	TGTGCCAGCAGCAGACAGGTTAACACTGAAGCTTTCTTT	CASSRQVNTEAFF
TRBD1	.	TRBV19	TRBJ1-6	TGTGCCAGTAGTGGGGGACAGGGGGGTAATTCACCCCTCCACTTT	CASSGGQGGNSPLHF
.	.	TRBV30	TRBJ2-7	TGTGCCTGGGCTGAGGACACAAACTACGAGCAGTACTTC	CAWAEDTNYEQYF
.	.	TRBV6-5	TRBJ1-3	TGTGCCAGCAGCCCCGGGGGGGTGCCTGGAAACACCATATATTTT	CASSPGGVPGNTIYF
.	.	TRBV5-8	TRBJ1-4	TGTGCCAGCAGGGATGCTGGGAGGGCCGGTGAAAAACTGTTTTTT	CASRDAGRAGEKLFF
TRBD1	once	TRBV11-2	TRBJ1-1	TGTGCCAGCAGCATGACAGGGGGGAACACTGAAGCTTTCTTT	CASSMTGGNTEAFF